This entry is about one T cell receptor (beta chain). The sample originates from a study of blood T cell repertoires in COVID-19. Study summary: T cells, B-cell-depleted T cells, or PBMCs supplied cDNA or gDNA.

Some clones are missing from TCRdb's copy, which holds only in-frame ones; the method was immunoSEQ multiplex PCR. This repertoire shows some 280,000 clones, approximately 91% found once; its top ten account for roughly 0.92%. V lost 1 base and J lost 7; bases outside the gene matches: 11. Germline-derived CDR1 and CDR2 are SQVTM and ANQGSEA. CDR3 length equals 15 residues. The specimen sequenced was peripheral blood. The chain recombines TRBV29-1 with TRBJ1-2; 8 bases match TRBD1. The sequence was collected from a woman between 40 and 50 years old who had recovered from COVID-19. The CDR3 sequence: CSVEGNQGQEGGYTF. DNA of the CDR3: TGCAGCGTTGAAGGGAATCAGGGACAGGAAGGTGGCTACACCTTC.